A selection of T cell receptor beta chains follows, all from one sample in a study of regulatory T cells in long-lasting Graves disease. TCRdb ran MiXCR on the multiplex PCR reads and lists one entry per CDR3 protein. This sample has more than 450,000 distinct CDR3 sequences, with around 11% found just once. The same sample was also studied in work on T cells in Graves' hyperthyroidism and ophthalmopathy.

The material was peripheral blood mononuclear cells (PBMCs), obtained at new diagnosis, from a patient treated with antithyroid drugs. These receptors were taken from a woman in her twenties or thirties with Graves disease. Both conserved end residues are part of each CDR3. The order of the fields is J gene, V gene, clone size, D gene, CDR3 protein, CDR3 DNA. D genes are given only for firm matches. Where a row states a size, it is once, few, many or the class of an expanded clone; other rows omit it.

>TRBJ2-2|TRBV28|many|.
CATSREAGELFF
TGTGCCACCTCCAGGGAGGCCGGGGAGCTGTTTTTT
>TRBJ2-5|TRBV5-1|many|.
CASGVQGAQETQYF
TGCGCCAGCGGAGTACAGGGTGCCCAAGAGACCCAGTACTTC
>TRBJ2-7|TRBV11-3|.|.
CASSLELVSSYEQYF
TGTGCCAGCAGCTTAGAATTAGTAAGCTCCTACGAGCAGTACTTC
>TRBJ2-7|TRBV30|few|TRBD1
CAWRLTGGITYEQYF
TGTGCCTGGAGACTTACAGGGGGCATAACCTACGAGCAGTACTTC
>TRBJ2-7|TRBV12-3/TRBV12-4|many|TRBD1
CASSRRRDRTSYEQYF
TGTGCCAGCAGTCGACGCCGGGACAGGACCTCCTACGAGCAGTACTTC
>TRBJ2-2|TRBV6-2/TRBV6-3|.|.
CASLDGTVTGELFF
TGTGCCAGCCTAGACGGGACGGTCACCGGGGAGCTGTTTTTT
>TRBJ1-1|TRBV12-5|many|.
CASGLFMDGNTEAFF
TGTGCTAGTGGTTTGTTTATGGACGGGAACACTGAAGCTTTCTTT
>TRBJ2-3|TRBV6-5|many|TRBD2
CASSYKGGRMDTQYF
TGTGCCAGCAGTTACAAGGGCGGGAGAATGGATACGCAGTATTTT
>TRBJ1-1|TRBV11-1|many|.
CASSLRPQLGTEAFF
TGTGCCAGCAGCTTAAGGCCTCAACTGGGGACTGAAGCTTTCTTT
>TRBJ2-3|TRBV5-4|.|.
CASSHHSWGDTDTQYF
TGTGCCAGCAGCCATCATTCTTGGGGGGACACAGATACGCAGTATTTT
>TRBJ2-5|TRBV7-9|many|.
CASSLDERRETQYF
TGTGCCAGCAGCTTAGACGAAAGGAGAGAGACCCAGTACTTC
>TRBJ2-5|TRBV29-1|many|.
CSVSDGPETQYF
TGCAGCGTTTCTGACGGACCAGAGACCCAGTACTTC
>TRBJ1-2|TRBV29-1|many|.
CSVGSGYTF
TGCAGCGTGGGTTCGGGCTACACCTTC
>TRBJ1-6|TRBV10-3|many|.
CAISEQGSYNSPLHF
TGTGCCATCAGTGAACAGGGTTCCTATAATTCACCCCTCCACTTT
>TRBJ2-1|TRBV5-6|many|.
CASSLSLDGDNEQFF
TGTGCCAGCAGCTTGTCGCTGGACGGGGACAATGAGCAGTTCTTC
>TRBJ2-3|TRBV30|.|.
CAWSLGGPADTQYF
TGTGCCTGGAGTCTCGGGGGGCCGGCAGATACGCAGTATTTT
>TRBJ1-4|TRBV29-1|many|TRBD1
CSATGAGSEKLFF
TGCAGCGCGACAGGGGCGGGGAGTGAAAAACTGTTTTTT
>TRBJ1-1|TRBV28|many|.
CASTLSRGLLNTEAFF
TGTGCCAGCACCCTGTCCCGGGGGCTCTTGAACACTGAAGCTTTCTTT
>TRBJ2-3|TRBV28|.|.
CASSPPGGRTDTQYF
TGTGCCAGCAGTCCACCCGGGGGGCGCACAGATACGCAGTATTTT
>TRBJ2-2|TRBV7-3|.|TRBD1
CATHPGTGGTGELFF
TGTGCCACTCACCCCGGGACAGGGGGCACCGGGGAGCTGTTTTTT
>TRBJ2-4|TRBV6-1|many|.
CASSVKNIQYF
TGTGCCAGCAGTGTCAAAAACATTCAGTACTTC
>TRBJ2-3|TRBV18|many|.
CASSNRGADTDTQYF
TGTGCCAGCTCAAATCGGGGGGCTGACACAGATACGCAGTATTTT
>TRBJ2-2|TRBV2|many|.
CASSGQPDRITTGELFF
TGTGCCAGCAGTGGTCAACCGGACAGAATAACCACCGGGGAGCTGTTTTTT
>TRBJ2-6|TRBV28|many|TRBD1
CASTGHRGEGANVLTF
TGTGCCAGCACTGGACACAGGGGCGAGGGGGCCAACGTCCTGACTTTC
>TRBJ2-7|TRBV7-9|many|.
CASSPNTAYEQYF
TGTGCCAGCAGCCCTAATACAGCCTACGAGCAGTACTTC
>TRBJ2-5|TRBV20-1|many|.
CSAPGRVGAETQYF
TGCAGTGCGCCGGGTAGGGTAGGGGCAGAGACCCAGTACTTC
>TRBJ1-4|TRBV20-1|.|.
CSARDGRDINEKLFF
TGCAGTGCTAGAGATGGCCGGGACATAAATGAAAAACTGTTTTTT
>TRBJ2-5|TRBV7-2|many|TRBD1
CASSRWTGIQETQYF
TGTGCCAGCAGCCGATGGACAGGGATACAAGAGACCCAGTACTTC
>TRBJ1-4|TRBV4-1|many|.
CASSQGGGNEKLFF
TGCGCCAGCAGCCAAGGGGGAGGAAATGAAAAACTGTTTTTT
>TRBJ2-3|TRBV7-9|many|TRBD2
CASSPWGLAGGRSTDTQYF
TGTGCCAGCAGCCCCTGGGGGCTAGCGGGAGGCCGCAGCACGGATACGCAGTATTTT
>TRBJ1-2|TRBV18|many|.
CASSPQGVHGYTF
TGTGCCAGCTCACCACAGGGGGTCCATGGCTACACCTTC
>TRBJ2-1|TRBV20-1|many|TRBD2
CSAHPGLASGEQFF
TGCAGTGCTCACCCGGGACTAGCGTCGGGTGAGCAGTTCTTC
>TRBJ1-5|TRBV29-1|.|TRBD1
CSVAYGTAVDQPQHF
TGCAGCGTTGCCTACGGGACAGCGGTCGATCAGCCCCAGCATTTT
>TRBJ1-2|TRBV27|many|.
CASAPIQESYGYTF
TGTGCCAGCGCCCCCATACAGGAGAGCTATGGCTACACCTTC
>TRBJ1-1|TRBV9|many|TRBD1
CASSGGQVNTEAFF
TGTGCCAGCAGCGGGGGACAGGTGAACACTGAAGCTTTCTTT
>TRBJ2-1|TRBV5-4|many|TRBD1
CASSDRGKYNEQFF
TGTGCCAGCAGCGACAGGGGGAAGTACAATGAGCAGTTCTTC
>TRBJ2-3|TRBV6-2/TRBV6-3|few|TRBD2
CASSVGTSGRGTDTQYF
TGTGCCAGCAGTGTCGGGACTAGCGGGAGAGGCACAGATACGCAGTATTTT
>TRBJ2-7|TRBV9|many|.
CASSVGKSSYEQYF
TGTGCCAGCAGCGTAGGCAAGAGCTCCTACGAGCAGTACTTC
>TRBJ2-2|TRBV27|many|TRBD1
CASSYRGTGNTGELFF
TGTGCCAGCAGTTACCGGGGGACAGGGAACACCGGGGAGCTGTTTTTT
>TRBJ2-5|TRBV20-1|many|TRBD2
CSARELRGLAGKETQYF
TGCAGTGCTAGAGAACTCAGAGGGCTAGCGGGAAAAGAGACCCAGTACTTC
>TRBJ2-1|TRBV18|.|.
CASSPDAGSHNEQFF
TGTGCCAGCTCACCGGACGCCGGGAGCCACAATGAGCAGTTCTTC
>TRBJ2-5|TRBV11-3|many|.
CASSSRSSPGGKETQYF
TGTGCCAGCAGCTCGCGCTCCTCGCCAGGGGGGAAAGAGACCCAGTACTTC
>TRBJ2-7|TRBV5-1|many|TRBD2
CASSLAGGGYYEQYF
TGCGCCAGCAGCTTAGCGGGAGGAGGTTACTACGAGCAGTACTTC
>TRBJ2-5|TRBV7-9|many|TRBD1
CASSLGAGGQQETQYF
TGTGCCAGCAGCTTAGGTGCAGGGGGCCAACAAGAGACCCAGTACTTC
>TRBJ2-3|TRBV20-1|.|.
CSAPRGGPITDTQYF
TGCAGTGCTCCACGGGGCGGGCCGATTACAGATACGCAGTATTTT
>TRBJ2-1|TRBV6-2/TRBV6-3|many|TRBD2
CASSVGTSGIYNEQFF
TGTGCCAGCAGTGTCGGGACTAGCGGGATATACAATGAGCAGTTCTTC
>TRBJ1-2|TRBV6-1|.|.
CASSRAGPLHGYTF
TGTGCCAGCAGTCGAGCCGGGCCCCTTCATGGCTACACCTTC
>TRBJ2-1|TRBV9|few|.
CASSVEGESDEQFF
TGTGCCAGCAGCGTAGAGGGGGAGTCGGATGAGCAGTTCTTC